Here is one T cell receptor (beta chain) with its context. The record originates from a study of CD8 T cells in Susac syndrome. This CDR3 comprises 17 residues. The ends were cut back, 0 bases at V and 7 bases at J, with 16 bases in the middle. Germline V gene lookup returns CDR1 SGHDN and CDR2 FVKESK. Reverse transcription of about 0.5 to 1 ug RNA was carried out with random hexamers. The method of amplification for TCR beta CDR3 was immunoSEQ multiplex PCR, covering 54 Vbeta and 13 Jbeta. TCRdb fed the immunoSEQ multiplex PCR reads into MiXCR, producing one record per CDR3 protein. This table has 250,000 to 300,000 distinct CDR3 sequences, 70% to 90% appearing once.

What was sequenced was CD8+ T cells from PBMCs. This TCR derives from a human donor with multiple sclerosis. This chain links TRBV14 with TRBJ1-6; D possibly corresponds to TRBD1 (6 bases). CDR3 region: CASSQDRRHQGNSPLHF. CDR3 coding DNA: TGTGCCAGCAGCCAAGACCGCCGACATCAGGGGAATTCACCCCTCCACTTT. Based on the CDR3 plus reference TRBV14 and TRBJ1-6, the full variable domain is EAGVTQFPSHSVIEKGQTVTLRCDPISGHDNLYWYRRVMGKEIKFLLHFVKESKQDESGMPNNRFLAERTGGTYSTLKVQPAELEDSGVYFCASSQDRRHQGNSPLHFGNGTRLTVT.